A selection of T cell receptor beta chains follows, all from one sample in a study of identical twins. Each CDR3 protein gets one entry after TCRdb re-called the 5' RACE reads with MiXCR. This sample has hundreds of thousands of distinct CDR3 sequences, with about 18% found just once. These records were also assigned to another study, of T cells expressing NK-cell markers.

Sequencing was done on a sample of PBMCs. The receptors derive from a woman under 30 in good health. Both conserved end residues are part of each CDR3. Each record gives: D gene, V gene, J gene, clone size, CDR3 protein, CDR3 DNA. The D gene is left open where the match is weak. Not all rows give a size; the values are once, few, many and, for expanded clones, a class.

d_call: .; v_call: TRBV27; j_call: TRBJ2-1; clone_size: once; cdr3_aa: CASRDPRRDEQFF; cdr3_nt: TGTGCCAGCCGGGACCCTAGACGGGATGAGCAGTTCTTC
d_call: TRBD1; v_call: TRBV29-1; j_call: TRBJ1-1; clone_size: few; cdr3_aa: CSVGTAAFF; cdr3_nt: TGCAGCGTCGGGACAGCAGCTTTCTTT
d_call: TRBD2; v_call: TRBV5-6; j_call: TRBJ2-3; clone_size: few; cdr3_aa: CASSYIAGAADTQYF; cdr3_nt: TGTGCCAGCAGTTATATAGCGGGAGCGGCGGATACGCAGTATTTT
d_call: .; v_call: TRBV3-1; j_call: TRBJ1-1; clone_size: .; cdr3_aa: CASSLLIYTEAFF; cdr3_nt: TGTGCCAGCAGCCTCCTTATCTACACTGAAGCTTTCTTT
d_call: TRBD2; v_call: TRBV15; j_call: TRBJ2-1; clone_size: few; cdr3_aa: CATSTLAGESSYNEQFF; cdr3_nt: TGTGCCACCAGCACGCTAGCGGGTGAATCGTCCTACAATGAGCAGTTCTTC
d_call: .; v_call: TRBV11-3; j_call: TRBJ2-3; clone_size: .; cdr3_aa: CASSLDRGYTQYF; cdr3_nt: TGTGCCAGCAGCTTAGACAGGGGTTATACGCAGTATTTT
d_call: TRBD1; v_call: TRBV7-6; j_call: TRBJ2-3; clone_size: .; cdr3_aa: CASSLMGQGEYTQYF; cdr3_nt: TGTGCCAGCAGCTTAATGGGACAGGGGGAATATACGCAGTATTTT
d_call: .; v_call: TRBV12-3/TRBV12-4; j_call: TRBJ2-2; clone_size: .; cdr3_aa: CASSFGHTNTGELFF; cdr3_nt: TGTGCCAGCAGTTTTGGGCACACGAACACCGGGGAGCTGTTTTTT
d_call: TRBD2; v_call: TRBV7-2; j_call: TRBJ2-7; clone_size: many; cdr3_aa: CASSRTSGAYEQYF; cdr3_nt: TGTGCCAGCAGCCGGACTAGCGGTGCCTACGAGCAGTACTTC
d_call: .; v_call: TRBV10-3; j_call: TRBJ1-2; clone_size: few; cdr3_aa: CAISEYPEGYTF; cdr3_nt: TGTGCCATCAGTGAGTACCCCGAAGGCTACACCTTC
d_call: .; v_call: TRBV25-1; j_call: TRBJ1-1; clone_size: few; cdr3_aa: CASYVNTEAFF; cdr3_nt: TGTGCCAGTTACGTGAACACTGAAGCTTTCTTT
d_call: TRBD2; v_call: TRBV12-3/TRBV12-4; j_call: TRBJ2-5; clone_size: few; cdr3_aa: CASSLVAGGTNEETQYF; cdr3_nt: TGTGCCAGCAGTTTGGTGGCGGGGGGAACAAACGAGGAGACCCAGTACTTC
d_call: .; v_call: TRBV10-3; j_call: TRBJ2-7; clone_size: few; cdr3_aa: CAISPTRTEQYF; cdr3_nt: TGTGCCATCAGTCCGACTAGAACGGAGCAGTACTTC
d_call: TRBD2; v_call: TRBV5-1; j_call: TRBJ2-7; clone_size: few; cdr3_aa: CASSLARGAIYEQYF; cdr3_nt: TGCGCCAGCAGCTTGGCGCGGGGGGCGATATACGAGCAGTACTTC
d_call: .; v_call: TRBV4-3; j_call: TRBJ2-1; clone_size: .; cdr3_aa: CASSRRFSYYNEQFF; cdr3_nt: TGCGCCAGCAGCCGAAGATTCTCCTACTACAATGAGCAGTTCTTC
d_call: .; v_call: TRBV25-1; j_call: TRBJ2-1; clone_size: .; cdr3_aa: CASSEFRRGGDEQFF; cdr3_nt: TGTGCCAGCAGTGAATTCCGTCGAGGGGGGGATGAGCAGTTCTTC
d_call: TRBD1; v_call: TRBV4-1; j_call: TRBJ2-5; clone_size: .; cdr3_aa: CASSQVGGQVLETQYF; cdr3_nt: TGCGCCAGCAGCCAAGTCGGTGGACAGGTACTGGAGACCCAGTACTTC
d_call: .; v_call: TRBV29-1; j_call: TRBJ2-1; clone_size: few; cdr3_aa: CSVAGSSSYNEQFF; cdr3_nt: TGCAGCGTTGCGGGCTCGAGCTCCTACAATGAGCAGTTCTTC
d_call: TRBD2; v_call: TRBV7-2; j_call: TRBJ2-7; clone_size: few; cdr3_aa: CASSSSLAGEQYF; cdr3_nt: TGTGCCAGCAGCTCAAGTCTAGCGGGCGAGCAGTACTTC
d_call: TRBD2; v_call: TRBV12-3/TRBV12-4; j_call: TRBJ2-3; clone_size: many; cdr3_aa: CASSLRLAGVTDTQYF; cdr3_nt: TGTGCCAGCAGTTTAAGGCTAGCGGGAGTAACAGATACGCAGTATTTT
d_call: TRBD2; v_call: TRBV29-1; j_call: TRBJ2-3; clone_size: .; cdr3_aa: CSVDRGVGTDTQYF; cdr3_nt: TGCAGCGTTGATCGGGGGGTCGGCACAGATACGCAGTATTTT
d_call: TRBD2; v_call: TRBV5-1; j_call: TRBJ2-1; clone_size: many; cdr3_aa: CASSSAGGFSYNEQFF; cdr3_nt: TGCGCCAGCAGCTCAGCGGGGGGATTCTCCTACAATGAGCAGTTCTTC
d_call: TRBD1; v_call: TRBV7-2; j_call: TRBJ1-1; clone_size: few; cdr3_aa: CASSEQGQVHTEAFF; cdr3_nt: TGTGCCAGCAGCGAACAAGGACAGGTACACACTGAAGCTTTCTTT
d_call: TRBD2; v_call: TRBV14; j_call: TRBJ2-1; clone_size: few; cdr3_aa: CASSQVTSRMFQFF; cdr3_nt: TGTGCCAGCAGCCAAGTGACTAGCCGGATGTTTCAGTTCTTC
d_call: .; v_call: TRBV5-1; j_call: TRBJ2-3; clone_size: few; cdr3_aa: CASSFGRSGTDTQYF; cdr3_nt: TGCGCCAGCAGTTTTGGGAGGTCCGGTACAGATACGCAGTATTTT
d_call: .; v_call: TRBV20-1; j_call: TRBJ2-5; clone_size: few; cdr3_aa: CSADGQETQYF; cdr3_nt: TGCAGTGCTGACGGGCAAGAGACCCAGTACTTC
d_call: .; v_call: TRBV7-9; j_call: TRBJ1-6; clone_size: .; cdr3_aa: CASSPLGTNSPLHF; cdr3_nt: TGTGCCAGCAGCCCCCTAGGGACTAATTCACCCCTCCACTTT
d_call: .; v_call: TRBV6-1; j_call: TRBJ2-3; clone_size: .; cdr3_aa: CASRALRLSTDTQYF; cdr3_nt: TGTGCCAGCAGGGCCCTTCGGTTGAGCACAGATACGCAGTATTTT
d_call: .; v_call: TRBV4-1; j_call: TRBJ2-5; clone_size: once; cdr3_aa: CASSQLPSLETQYF; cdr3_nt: TGCGCCAGCAGCCAACTCCCCTCTCTGGAGACCCAGTACTTC
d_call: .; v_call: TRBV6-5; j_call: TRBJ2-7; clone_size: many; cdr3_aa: CASSYPPGNYEQYF; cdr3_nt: TGTGCCAGCAGTTACCCTCCCGGGAACTACGAGCAGTACTTC
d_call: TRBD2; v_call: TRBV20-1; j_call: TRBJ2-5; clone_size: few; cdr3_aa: CSVVGGPSGETQYF; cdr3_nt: TGCAGTGTGGTGGGAGGGCCTTCGGGGGAGACCCAGTACTTC
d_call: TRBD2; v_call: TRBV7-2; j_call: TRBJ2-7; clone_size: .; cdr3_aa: CASSRPGASGRYEQYF; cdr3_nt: TGTGCCAGCAGCCGCCCTGGGGCTAGCGGGAGATACGAGCAGTACTTC
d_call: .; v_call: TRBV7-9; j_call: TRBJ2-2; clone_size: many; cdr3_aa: CASSLVTGELFF; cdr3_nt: TGTGCCAGCAGCTTGGTAACCGGGGAGCTGTTTTTT
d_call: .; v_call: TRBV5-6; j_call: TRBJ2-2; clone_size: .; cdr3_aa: CASSLVGGWTGELFF; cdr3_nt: TGTGCCAGCAGCTTGGTCGGGGGCTGGACCGGGGAGCTGTTTTTT
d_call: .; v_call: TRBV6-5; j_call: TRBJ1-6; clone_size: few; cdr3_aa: CASSFREENSPLHF; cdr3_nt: TGTGCCAGCAGTTTCCGAGAGGAGAATTCACCCCTCCACTTT
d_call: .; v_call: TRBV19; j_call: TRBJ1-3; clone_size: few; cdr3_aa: CASSIPRNTIYF; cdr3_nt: TGTGCCAGTAGTATTCCTCGAAACACCATATATTTT
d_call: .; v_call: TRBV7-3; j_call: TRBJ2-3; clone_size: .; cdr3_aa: CASSFGASRTQYF; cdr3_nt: TGTGCCAGCAGCTTTGGCGCGAGCCGTACGCAGTATTTT
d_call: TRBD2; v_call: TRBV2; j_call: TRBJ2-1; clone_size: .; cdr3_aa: CASREREYNEQFF; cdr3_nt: TGTGCCAGCAGGGAGCGGGAATACAATGAGCAGTTCTTC
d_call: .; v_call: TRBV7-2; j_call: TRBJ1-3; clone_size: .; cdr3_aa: CASSFAFGSGNTIYF; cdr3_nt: TGTGCCAGCAGCTTTGCATTCGGGAGTGGAAACACCATATATTTT
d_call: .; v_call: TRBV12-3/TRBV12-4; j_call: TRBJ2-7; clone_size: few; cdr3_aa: CASSLIGGPVSYEQYF; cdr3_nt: TGTGCCAGCAGTTTAATTGGGGGACCGGTCTCCTACGAGCAGTACTTC
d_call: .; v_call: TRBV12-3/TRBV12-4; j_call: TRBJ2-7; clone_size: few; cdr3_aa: CASSFFRVRIYEQYF; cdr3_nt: TGTGCCAGCAGTTTTTTCAGGGTGAGAATCTACGAGCAGTACTTC
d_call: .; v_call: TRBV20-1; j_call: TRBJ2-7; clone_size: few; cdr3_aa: CSARDHRGREQYF; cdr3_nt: TGCAGTGCTAGAGATCATCGGGGGCGCGAGCAGTACTTC
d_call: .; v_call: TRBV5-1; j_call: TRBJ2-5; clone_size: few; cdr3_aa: CASSRTGMEETQYF; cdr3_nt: TGCGCCAGCAGCCGTACAGGGATGGAAGAGACCCAGTACTTC
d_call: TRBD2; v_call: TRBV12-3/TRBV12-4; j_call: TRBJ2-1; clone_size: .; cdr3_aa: CASSLGISGSKNEQFF; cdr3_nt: TGTGCCAGCAGTTTAGGAATTAGCGGGAGTAAGAATGAGCAGTTCTTC
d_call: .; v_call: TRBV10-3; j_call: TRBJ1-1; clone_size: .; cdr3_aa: CAISERGVNTEAFF; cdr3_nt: TGTGCCATCAGTGAGCGGGGGGTGAACACTGAAGCTTTCTTT
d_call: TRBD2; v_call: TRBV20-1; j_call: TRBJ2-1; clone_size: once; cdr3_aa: CCARDLRLAGGRNEQFF; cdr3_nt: TGCTGTGCTAGAGATTTGAGACTAGCGGGGGGGCGAAATGAGCAGTTCTTC
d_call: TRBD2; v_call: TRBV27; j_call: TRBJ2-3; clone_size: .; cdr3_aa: CASSVGTSGIMFTDTQYF; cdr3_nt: TGTGCCAGCAGTGTCGGGACTAGCGGGATTATGTTCACAGATACGCAGTATTTT
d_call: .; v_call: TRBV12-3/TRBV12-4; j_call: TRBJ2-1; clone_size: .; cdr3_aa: CASSSAANEQFF; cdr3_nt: TGTGCCAGCAGCAGCGCCGCCAATGAGCAGTTCTTC
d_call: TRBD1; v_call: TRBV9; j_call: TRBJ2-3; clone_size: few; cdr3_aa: CASSVARTGGFIDTQYF; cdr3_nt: TGTGCCAGCAGCGTAGCTCGGACAGGGGGCTTTATAGATACGCAGTATTTT
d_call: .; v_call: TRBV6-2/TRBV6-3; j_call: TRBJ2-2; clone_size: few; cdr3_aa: CASSRLINTGELFF; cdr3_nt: TGTGCCAGCAGCAGGCTGATTAACACCGGGGAGCTGTTTTTT
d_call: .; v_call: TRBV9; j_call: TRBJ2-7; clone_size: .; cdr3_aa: CASSVQDRPYEQYF; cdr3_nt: TGTGCCAGCAGCGTACAGGACCGGCCCTACGAGCAGTACTTC
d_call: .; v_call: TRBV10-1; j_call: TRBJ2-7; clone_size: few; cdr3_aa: CAITSLYEQYF; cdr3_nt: TGCGCCATTACCTCCCTCTACGAACAGTACTTC
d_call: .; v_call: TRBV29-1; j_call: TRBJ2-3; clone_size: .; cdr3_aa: CSVEGFSLDGKQYF; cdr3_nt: TGCAGCGTTGAGGGTTTTAGCCTCGATGGTAAGCAGTATTTT
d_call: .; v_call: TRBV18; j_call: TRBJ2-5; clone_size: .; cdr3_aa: CASSPTLVGETQYF; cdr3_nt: TGTGCCAGCTCACCAACGTTAGTCGGGGAGACCCAGTACTTC
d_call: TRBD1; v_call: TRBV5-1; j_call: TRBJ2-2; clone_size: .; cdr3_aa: CASSRTGDNTGELFF; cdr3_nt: TGCGCCAGCAGCAGGACAGGGGACAACACCGGGGAGCTGTTTTTT